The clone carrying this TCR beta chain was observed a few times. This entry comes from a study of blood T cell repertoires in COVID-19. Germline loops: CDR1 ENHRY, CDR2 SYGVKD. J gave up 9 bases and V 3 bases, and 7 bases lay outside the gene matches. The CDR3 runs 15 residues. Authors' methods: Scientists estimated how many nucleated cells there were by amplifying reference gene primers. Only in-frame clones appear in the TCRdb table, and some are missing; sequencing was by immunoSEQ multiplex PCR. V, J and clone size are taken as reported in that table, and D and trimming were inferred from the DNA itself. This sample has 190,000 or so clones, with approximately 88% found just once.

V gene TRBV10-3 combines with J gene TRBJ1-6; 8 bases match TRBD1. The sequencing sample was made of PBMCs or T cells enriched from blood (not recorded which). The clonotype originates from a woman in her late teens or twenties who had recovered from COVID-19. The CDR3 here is CAISDQQGEGSPLHF. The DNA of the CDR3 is TGTGCCATCAGTGATCAACAGGGGGAAGGTTCACCCCTCCACTTT.